The 26 T cell receptor beta chains below were found in one sample sequenced in a study of identifying expanded T cells in peripheral blood. Sequencing was performed with immunoSEQ multiplex PCR; in TCRdb, only in-frame clones are kept and a portion is missing. The repertoire holds around 100,000 clones, with over 75% as singletons. Input material: blood. These TCRs come from a person between 18 and 75 years old in good health.

The rearrangement links TRBV5-5 to TRBJ1-5; 7 bases line up with TRBD1. After removal of 2 bases from V and 5 bases from J, the junction contained 4 bases not matched to a gene. This CDR3 spans 14 amino acids. Germline CDR1 SGHKS, CDR2 YYEKEE (reference sequence). CDR3 DNA: TGTGCCAGCAGCTTCGGGGGACAGTATCAGCCCCAGCATTTT. Its translation is CASSFGGQYQPQHF.

CDR3 in DNA: TGTGCCAGCAGTTTGACGAGAGGCTACCAAGAGACCCAGTACTTC. Translated: CASSLTRGYQETQYF. V and J are TRBV27 and TRBJ2-5; no reliable D call. V lost 3 bases to trimming and J lost 0 bases, with 11 bases between them. The CDR3 loop spans 15 amino acids. Per germline, CDR1 MNHEY and CDR2 SMNVEV (reference sequence).

The rearrangement links TRBV28 to TRBJ1-2; D not resolved. The CDR3 totals 12 residues. Trimming took 8 bases from V and 8 from J, leaving 15 bases between them. Germline V gives CDR1 MDHEN, CDR2 SYDVKM. The CDR3 region is CASEENAGGYTF. The CDR3 bases are TGTGCCAGCGAGGAGAATGCGGGAGGCTACACCTTC.

The rearrangement uses TRBV6-5 and TRBJ1-2, with D possibly being TRBD1 (5 bases). The V gene lost 0 bases and the J gene lost 6 bases, with 17 bases spanning the gap. Germline V gene data show CDR1 as MNHEY and CDR2 as SVGAGI. The length of the CDR3 is 16 residues. Written as DNA, the CDR3 is TGTGCCAGCAGTTACTCGACCCGGGCGGGGGGGAATGGCTACACCTTC. Its translation is CASSYSTRAGGNGYTF.

This chain joins TRBV5-1 and TRBJ1-2; a possible D gene is TRBD1 (6 bases). The CDR3 is 11 residues long. V lost 10 bases and J lost 8, with 15 bases in between. Looked up from germline, CDR1 is SGHRS and CDR2 is YFSETQ. For the CDR3, the DNA is TGCGCCGGGCGACAGGTAGGCGGCTACACCTTC. Amino acid sequence: CAGRQVGGYTF.

The rearrangement joins TRBV9 to TRBJ1-2; D is unresolved. The V gene's germline CDR1 is SGDLS and CDR2 YYNGEE. Trimming pared 4 bases from V and 3 bases from J, leaving 10 bases between. The CDR3 has 13 amino acids. The CDR3 DNA is TGTGCCAGCAGCACCTGGACGGACTATGGCTACACCTTC. It codes for CASSTWTDYGYTF.

The V gene is TRBV4-3, the J gene TRBJ2-7, with TRBD2 matching 11 bases. The CDR3 length is 15 residues. Germline trimming cut 9 bases from V and 5 bases from J; bases unmatched to any gene: 12. Germline assignment: CDR1 LGHNA and CDR2 YSLEER. This CDR3 reads CARNETGTSGNEQYF. In nucleotides, the CDR3 is TGCGCCAGGAACGAGACCGGGACTAGCGGCAACGAGCAGTACTTC.

CDR3 region: CATRGTAQETQYF. CDR3 coding DNA: TGTGCCACCCGTGGGACAGCACAAGAGACCCAGTACTTC. This chain joins TRBV2 and TRBJ2-5; 7 bases agree with TRBD1. This CDR3 is 13 amino acids long. J was trimmed by 2 bases and V by 10 bases; bases with no gene match: 7. Germline V gene lookup returns CDR1 SNHLY and CDR2 FYNNEI.

The chain links TRBV19 to TRBJ2-7; the match to TRBD1 covers 8 bases. CDR1 is LNHDA, CDR2 SQIVND, per germline (reference sequence). The length of the CDR3 is 14 residues. J gave up 6 bases and V 4 bases, and 8 bases lay outside the gene matches. This CDR3 reads CASSTRQGFGEQYF. In nucleotides, the CDR3 is TGTGCCAGTAGTACACGACAGGGGTTCGGCGAGCAGTACTTC.

The chain couples TRBV19 to TRBJ2-7; 9 bases align to TRBD1. From germline, CDR1 is LNHDA and CDR2 SQIVND (reference sequence). The ends lost 4 bases at V and 2 bases at J; junction bases unmatched: 3. This CDR3 has 14 amino acids. CDR3 sequence reads: CASSTGQGTYEQYF. The CDR3 DNA is TGTGCCAGTAGTACAGGACAGGGGACCTACGAGCAGTACTTC.

The chain uses TRBV19 and TRBJ1-5; tentatively, D is TRBD1 (6 bases). V lost 7 bases and J lost 2, with 12 bases in between. The CDR3 consists of 14 residues. Germline V gene data show CDR1 as LNHDA and CDR2 as SQIVND (reference sequence). In nucleotides, the CDR3 is TGTGCCAGTAACCCCCGGACAGGCAATCAGCCCCAGCATTTT. This sequence encodes CASNPRTGNQPQHF.

The chain joins TRBV7-3 to TRBJ1-1; 8 bases line up with TRBD1. The CDR3 length is 15 residues. Losses at the gene ends were 6 bases for V and 2 bases for J; bases not matched to a gene: 8. Germline V lookup: CDR1 SGHTA, CDR2 FQGTGA. The CDR3 is CASRPGQGSNTEAFF. In nucleotides, the CDR3 is TGTGCCAGCAGGCCCGGACAGGGTAGTAACACTGAAGCTTTCTTT.

This clone is judged medium-sized. V usage is TRBV27 and J usage is TRBJ2-1; D gene uncertain. V lost 0 bases and J lost 5, with 5 bases in between. The CDR3 extends over 13 amino acids. Germline CDR1 reads MNHEY; CDR2 reads SMNVEV (reference sequence). The CDR3: CASSLSFHNEQFF. The CDR3 DNA sequence: TGTGCCAGCAGTTTATCTTTCCACAATGAGCAGTTCTTC.

The chain couples TRBV18 to TRBJ2-7; possibly TRBD1 for D (5 bases). Trimming removed 4 bases from V and 1 base from J, with 17 bases in between. Germline loops: CDR1 KGHSH, CDR2 LQKENI. The CDR3 length is 16 residues. In DNA form, the CDR3 reads TGTGCCAGCTCACAACTCGAGACAGAGACATCCTACGAGCAGTACTTC. As protein: CASSQLETETSYEQYF.

The chain recombines TRBV30 with TRBJ1-1, with TRBD1 as a possible D gene (5 bases). The CDR3 covers 15 residues. Trimming took 4 bases from V and 3 from J, leaving 18 bases between them. Germline loops: CDR1 GTSNPN, CDR2 SVGIG (reference sequence). CDR3 in DNA: TGTGCCTGGAACAACGGGACCTGGCAACACACTGAAGCTTTCTTT. As protein: CAWNNGTWQHTEAFF.

This chain links TRBV7-8 with TRBJ1-5, with D maybe TRBD1 (6 bases). Germline CDR1 SGHVS, CDR2 FQNEAQ. The CDR3 consists of 15 residues. V gave up 2 bases and J gave up 4 bases, with 12 bases separating them. The CDR3 is CASSLYGGLNQPQHF. The CDR3 DNA sequence: TGTGCCAGCAGCTTATACGGGGGGCTGAATCAGCCCCAGCATTTT. Full variable domain (rest looked up from reference TRBV7-8 and TRBJ1-5): GAGVSQSPRYKVAKRGQDVALRCDPISGHVSLFWYQQALGQGPEFLTYFQNEAQLDKSGLPSDRFFAERPEGSVSTLKIQRTQQEDSAVYLCASSLYGGLNQPQHFGDGTRLSIL.

Only a few counts were recorded for this clone. The rearrangement joins TRBV7-2 to TRBJ2-1, with TRBD2 matching 9 bases. From germline, CDR1 is SGHTA and CDR2 FQGNSA. The CDR3 has 15 residues. Trimming removed 4 bases from V and 8 bases from J; junction bases left unmatched: 9. The CDR3 loop reads CASSSLAGSLDEQFF. The CDR3 DNA sequence: TGTGCCAGCAGCTCCCTAGCGGGAAGTTTGGATGAGCAGTTCTTC.

This chain joins TRBV15 and TRBJ2-7; D may be TRBD2 (6 bases). CDR3 length: 16 amino acids. Germline CDR1 is LNHNV and CDR2 is YYDKDF (reference sequence). Trimming stripped 0 bases from V and 3 bases from J, with 15 bases between. CDR3 in amino acids: CATSREGTHTDYEQYF. In nucleotides, the CDR3 is TGTGCCACCAGCAGAGAGGGGACTCACACCGACTACGAGCAGTACTTC.

This rearrangement joins TRBV19 to TRBJ2-5; D gene unclear. Trimming pared 11 bases from V and 2 bases from J, leaving 24 bases between. This CDR3 region has 16 residues. From germline, CDR1 is LNHDA and CDR2 SQIVND (reference sequence). This CDR3 is CASQSRIGVSQETQYF. CDR3 nucleotides: TGTGCCTCACAAAGCCGAATCGGCGTTTCTCAAGAGACCCAGTACTTC.

The genes are TRBV4-1 and TRBJ2-7; maybe TRBD1 (6 bases). From germline, CDR1 is MGHRA and CDR2 YSYEKL. The CDR3 contains 15 residues. V lost 2 bases, J lost 2 bases, and 13 bases lay in between. CDR3 protein: CASSQPVRGTYEQYF. The DNA of the CDR3 is TGCGCCAGCAGCCAACCAGTGAGGGGGACCTACGAGCAGTACTTC.

This chain uses TRBV11-3 with TRBJ2-1; 8 nucleotides agree with TRBD2. Germline V lookup: CDR1 SGHNT, CDR2 YENEEA. This CDR3 has 18 residues. The V segment lost 4 bases and the J segment 0 bases; nucleotides outside the gene matches: 11. The CDR3 region is CASSSGGLAVSSYNEQFF. The CDR3, as DNA: TGTGCCAGCAGCTCGGGGGGGCTAGCGGTGAGCTCCTACAATGAGCAGTTCTTC.

V is TRBV9 and J is TRBJ1-1; 9 bases map to TRBD1. Trimming cost V 3 bases and J 4 bases; bases outside gene matches: 4. Germline CDR1 SGDLS, CDR2 YYNGEE. This CDR3 comprises 14 residues. The CDR3 DNA is TGTGCCAGCAGCGCAGGGACAGGGACCACTGAAGCTTTCTTT. Its protein product is CASSAGTGTTEAFF.

V usage is TRBV19 and J usage is TRBJ2-5; 8 nucleotides match TRBD2. Germline V gene data show CDR1 as LNHDA and CDR2 as SQIVND (reference sequence). CDR3 length: 15 residues. V lost 6 bases and J lost 3; bases outside the gene matches: 9. The CDR3 DNA sequence: TGTGCCAGTAGCCGCGGGAGGACCTCTGAAGAGACCCAGTACTTC. Its translation: CASSRGRTSEETQYF.

Comment on this clone: Additional DNA sequences in this sample encode the identical CDR3. The CDR3 protein is CASRRQGNTEAFF. In DNA form, the CDR3 reads TGTGCCAGCAGGCGACAGGGGAACACTGAAGCTTTCTTT. The rearrangement uses TRBV6-5 and TRBJ1-1; TRBD1 agrees at 7 bases. In germline, CDR1 is MNHEY, CDR2 SVGAGI. Germline trimming cut 6 bases from V and 1 base from J; bases unmatched to any gene: 2. The CDR3 has 13 amino acids.

The chain couples TRBV7-7 to TRBJ2-7; 11 bases are a match to TRBD1. CDR3 length: 15 residues. V shed 5 bases, J shed 6 bases, and the junction held 9 bases outside the gene matches. From germline, CDR1 is SSHAT and CDR2 FNYEAQ (reference sequence). The CDR3 DNA sequence: TGTGCCAGCAGCCCCGGACAGGGGGCAGTGGGCGAGCAGTACTTC. As protein: CASSPGQGAVGEQYF.

CDR3 region: CASSQPGQGAGNTIYF. CDR3 in DNA: TGTGCCAGCTCACAGCCGGGACAGGGGGCTGGAAACACCATATATTTT. The chain has TRBV18 and TRBJ1-3; 11 bases map to TRBD1. CDR3 length: 16 amino acids. From germline, CDR1 is KGHSH and CDR2 LQKENI. V was clipped by 4 bases and J by 2 bases; unmatched bases: 4.